The 18 T cell receptor beta chains presented below share a single source sample, sequenced in a study of monozygotic twins with inflammatory bowel disease. TCRdb processed the 5' RACE reads again and assigns one entry to each CDR3 protein, with no DNA. The sample totals 160,000 or so distinct CDR3 sequences; its top ten clones hold approximately 2.4%. What was sequenced was blood. The origin of the receptors is a human donor with ulcerative colitis or Crohn's disease, or a healthy co-twin of an affected twin (not recorded which).

This chain links TRBV5-1 with TRBJ2-1; TCRdb gives TRBD1 as the D gene, but with no DNA this cannot be confirmed. Germline-derived CDR1 and CDR2 are SGHRS and YFSETQ. The CDR3 has 15 residues. CDR3: CASSLDGATYNEQFF. The full variable domain, its missing parts supplied by reference TRBV5-1 and TRBJ2-1, is KAGVTQTPRYLIKTRGQQVTLSCSPISGHRSVSWYQQTPGQGLQFLFEYFSETQRNKGNFPGRFSGRQFSNSRSEMNVSTLELGDSALYLCASSLDGATYNEQFFGPGTRLTVL.

J is TRBJ2-5 and V is TRBV10-3. This CDR3 is built from 13 residues. Germline loops: CDR1 ENHRY, CDR2 SYGVKD. The CDR3 loop is CAIVGGLKETQYF.

This chain connects TRBV5-1 to TRBJ2-3; the TCRdb call, TRBD1, lacks DNA for checking. Germline V gene lookup returns CDR1 SGHRS and CDR2 YFSETQ. The CDR3 is 14 amino acids. CDR3 residues: CASSLTGSTDMQYF.

The V gene is TRBV4-1, the J gene TRBJ1-4. Per germline, CDR1 MGHRA and CDR2 YSYEKL. There are 17 residues in the CDR3. The CDR3 spells CASSQGKLGLTNEKLFF.

CDR3 in amino acids: CASSLYLGVAEAFF. The chain carries TRBV18 and TRBJ1-1; TCRdb's assignment of TRBD1 cannot be checked, as there is no DNA. Per germline, CDR1 KGHSH and CDR2 LQKENI. The CDR3 length is 14 residues.

The rearrangement joins TRBV5-5 to TRBJ2-3; TCRdb proposes TRBD2, but this gene call is untestable without DNA. This CDR3 has 15 amino acids. Germline values: CDR1 SGHKS, CDR2 YYEKEE (reference sequence). The CDR3 loop is CASSLDGSGTDTQYF.

The rearrangement uses TRBV15 and TRBJ2-7; there is no DNA to check the TCRdb D call of TRBD1. There are 15 residues in the CDR3. The V gene's germline CDR1 is LNHNV and CDR2 YYDKDF (reference sequence). CDR3: CATSRDRQVSYEQYF. The full variable domain, with the rest looked up from reference TRBV15 and TRBJ2-7, is DAMVIQNPRYQVTQFGKPVTLSCSQTLNHNVMYWYQQKSSQAPKLLFHYYDKDFNNEADTPDNFQSRRPNTSFCFLDIRSPGLGDTAMYLCATSRDRQVSYEQYFGPGTRLTVT.

The chain combines TRBV19 with TRBJ2-2; the D call from TCRdb, TRBD2, cannot be confirmed without DNA. CDR3 length: 15 residues. Germline CDR1 LNHDA, CDR2 SQIVND (reference sequence). CDR3 loop: CASHSGRLNTGELFF. Filled out from reference TRBV19 and TRBJ2-2, the complete variable domain reads DGGITQSPKYLFRKEGQNVTLSCEQNLNHDAMYWYRQDPGQGLRLIYYSQIVNDFQKGDIAEGYSVSREKKESFPLTVTSAQKNPTAFYLCASHSGRLNTGELFFGEGSRLTVL.

The V call is TRBV19, the J call TRBJ2-7. CDR3 length equals 13 residues. Germline lookup yields CDR1 LNHDA and CDR2 SQIVND (reference sequence). The CDR3 here is CASSNGSLYEQYF.

The chain uses TRBV20-1 and TRBJ2-1; TCRdb's D call of TRBD2 is untestable without DNA. CDR3 size: 13 residues. The germline CDR1 and CDR2 sequences are DFQATT and SNEGSKA (reference sequence). This CDR3 reads CSAISGRYFEQFF.

The chain has TRBV28 and TRBJ1-5. The CDR3 loop spans 13 amino acids. CDR1 and CDR2 (germline): MDHEN, SYDVKM. CDR3 sequence reads: CASNSGGNQPQHF.

The V call is TRBV20-1, the J call TRBJ1-6. Germline CDR1 and CDR2: DFQATT and SNEGSKA (reference sequence). The CDR3 is made up of 13 amino acids. The CDR3 region is CSARGQRGSPLHF.

The genes are TRBV24-1 and TRBJ2-1; the D gene TCRdb calls, TRBD1, cannot be checked with no DNA. The CDR3 contains 14 residues. From germline, CDR1 is KGHDR and CDR2 SFDVKD. The CDR3 region is CATSEGQYYNVQFF.

CDR3: CSARDILGQGSNQPQHF. The chain couples TRBV20-1 to TRBJ1-5; checking the TCRdb D call of TRBD1 is not possible without DNA. The CDR3 is made up of 17 amino acids. The germline V gene encodes CDR1 DFQATT and CDR2 SNEGSKA (reference sequence).

V gene TRBV5-1 combines with J gene TRBJ2-7; checking the TCRdb D call of TRBD1 is not possible without DNA. In germline, CDR1 is SGHRS, CDR2 YFSETQ. The CDR3 contains 16 residues. CDR3 sequence: CASRPAHGPEDGEQYF.

The CDR3 reads CASSYPGPPQETQYF. This chain links TRBV23-1 with TRBJ2-5; there is no DNA to check the TCRdb D call of TRBD2. TRBV23-1 counts as an open reading frame of uncertain function. The CDR3 extends over 15 amino acids.

V usage is TRBV28 and J usage is TRBJ2-5; checking the TCRdb D call of TRBD2 is not possible without DNA. The V gene's germline CDR1 is MDHEN and CDR2 SYDVKM. The CDR3 sequence is 16 residues long. CDR3 loop: CASSEASGGAGETQYF. Full variable domain (rest looked up from reference TRBV28 and TRBJ2-5): DVKVTQSSRYLVKRTGEKVFLECVQDMDHENMFWYRQDPGLGLRLIYFSYDVKMKEKGDIPEGYSVSREKKERFSLILESASTNQTSMYLCASSEASGGAGETQYFGPGTRLLVL.

The chain combines TRBV7-2 with TRBJ1-1. Germline-derived CDR1 and CDR2 are SGHTA and FQGNSA. The CDR3 has 13 residues. Here the CDR3 reads CASSSQVNTEAFF.